This T cell receptor beta chain appears in the sequencing data of a study of T cell repertoires in cytomegalovirus infection (dated by TCRdb to 2018 to 2020). Turning to the overall study: Peptide stimulations targeted recently identified HLA-C-restricted CMV epitopes, whose presentation resists viral immunomodulation, together with well-studied HLA-B-restricted epitopes. Because public TCR beta signatures pointed to carriage of CMV infection together with the matching HLA type, the HLA type of each donor mattered for the analysis.

Sequenced on an Illumina HiSeq 1500. The public sequencing data were trimmed at Q25 with fastp and processed into clonotypes with MiXCR by TCRdb, which kept only in-frame beta chains. Every entry covers one CDR3 protein and lists the most common genes and DNA from its rows. For this sample the table gives about 500,000 distinct CDR3 sequences, of which around a third were detected only once. The ten largest clonotypes hold about a sixth of the sample. The sample's treatment or condition label, decoded: in vitro stimulation with specific CMV peptide epitopes to enrich CMV-specific T cells. This clonotype was seen a few times. This receptor's antigen is unknown. Within one base of it there is no much larger clone, and no base qualities were kept. Points the paper makes about the study in general: In both this cohort and an independent 352-donor cohort, the cumulative frequency of public TCR beta family members distinguished carriers of CMV infection plus the relevant HLA type. In the ex vivo response, HLA-C-restricted CMV-specific TCR beta clonotypes were dominant, and in two of eight donors the single most frequent clonotype came from this HLA-C-restricted group.

V lost 5 bases and J lost 5 bases, and the count of bases not matched to a germline gene is 8. Spanning cysteine to phenylalanine, the CDR3 consists of 14 amino acids. Only the CDR3 DNA is retained, 42 bases long and in frame from the first base. Per the germline V gene (reference sequence), DFQATT is the CDR1 and SNEGSKA is the CDR2. This receptor was taken from a human donor in good health (CMV status not recorded). Some clones in this sample may be carry-over from other donors' samples. This chain is built from TRBV20-1 and TRBJ2-3, with 9 middle bases fitting TRBD2. The sequencing used cultured PBMCs, collected from culture after CMV antigen stimulation. The DNA is TGCAGTGCTCCCCTCGGACTAGCGAGAGATACGCAGTATTTT. Its product reads: CSAPLGLARDTQYF.